This T cell receptor (beta chain) was recovered during a study of OX40 agonist ivuxolimab in advanced cancers. Here immunoSEQ multiplex PCR was the method, and the copy in TCRdb shows in-frame clones only, minus some. The sample lists fewer than 60,000 clones, about 80% occurring once. The CDR3 runs to 14 residues. CDR1 is SGHRS and CDR2 is YFSETQ in the germline V gene. V lost 7 bases, J lost 7 bases, and 21 bases lay in between. V is TRBV5-1 and J is TRBJ2-7; D remains ambiguous. This sample comprised CD4+ or CD8+ T cells sorted from blood, obtained in a trial of the OX40 agonist ivuxolimab. The sequence derives from an adult with an advanced solid tumor such as melanoma, head and neck, liver or kidney cancer. The CDR3 protein is CASVPQYLPGEQYF. The DNA for the CDR3 is TGCGCCAGCGTCCCCCAATACCTTCCTGGTGAGCAGTACTTC.